The next 16 T cell receptor beta chains were all read from a single sample in a study of blood T cell repertoires in COVID-19. This table comes from immunoSEQ multiplex PCR, and its TCRdb copy is limited to in-frame clones, with some not included. The sample records roughly 6,700 clones, around 90% being singletons. Sequencing was carried out using peripheral blood. The receptors derive from a human donor in a cohort sampled during active COVID-19.

This chain joins TRBV2 and TRBJ1-1; D remains ambiguous. The CDR3 is made up of 13 amino acids. V lost 4 bases and J 2 bases, leaving 8 bases between the germline ends. Germline CDR1 SNHLY, CDR2 FYNNEI. CDR3 coding DNA: TGTGCCAGCAGTGCACAGAGAAACACTGAAGCTTTCTTT. Protein sequence: CASSAQRNTEAFF.

The chain employs TRBV3-1 (or the pseudogene TRBV3-2) and TRBJ1-5; D ambiguous. V dropped 5 bases and J dropped 5 bases, with 19 bases sitting between them. This CDR3 is built from 16 residues. Germline loops: CDR1 LGHDT, CDR2 YNNKEL (reference sequence). The CDR3 bases are TGTGCCAGCAGCGCGCGGTCTCTTTGGCATCATCAGCCCCAGCATTTT. Translation: CASSARSLWHHQPQHF.

The genes are TRBV10-3 and TRBJ1-2; D possibly corresponds to TRBD1 (5 bases). Germline V CDR1 and CDR2: ENHRY, SYGVKD. Trimming left V 10 bases short and J 5 bases short, with 20 bases between. The CDR3 runs to 14 residues. CDR3: CATTGTGEKYGYTF. CDR3 sequence (DNA): TGTGCCACAACAGGCACAGGTGAGAAGTATGGCTACACCTTC.

The rearrangement links TRBV2 to TRBJ2-4, with D tentatively TRBD2 (5 bases). Germline CDR1 SNHLY, CDR2 FYNNEI. V was trimmed by 4 bases and J by 6 bases, leaving 7 bases between them. The CDR3 runs to 12 residues. The CDR3 sequence: CASSGEINIQYF. CDR3 in DNA: TGTGCCAGCAGTGGGGAGATAAACATTCAGTACTTC.

This chain uses TRBV7-9 with TRBJ1-3, with 9 nucleotides matching TRBD1. The CDR3 has 17 amino acids. J was trimmed by 3 bases and V by 5 bases; bases with no gene match: 11. Per the germline V gene, CDR1 is SEHNR and CDR2 is FQNEAQ (reference sequence). In DNA, the CDR3 is TGTGCCAGCAGCCTCTTCCGAAGGGACAGGGTTGGAAACACCATATATTTT. It encodes CASSLFRRDRVGNTIYF.

This chain uses TRBV30 with TRBJ2-3; 9 positions match TRBD2. The CDR3 covers 14 residues. Unmatched junction bases numbered 2, after V lost 4 bases and J lost 0 bases. The germline V gene has CDR1 GTSNPN and CDR2 SVGIG (reference sequence). The CDR3 DNA reads TGTGCCTGGACTAGCGGGACTAGCACAGATACGCAGTATTTT. Protein: CAWTSGTSTDTQYF.

This rearrangement joins TRBV7-9 to TRBJ2-6; D perhaps matches TRBD1 (5 bases). Germline CDR1 and CDR2: SEHNR and FQNEAQ (reference sequence). Trimming cost V 5 bases and J 1 base, with 18 bases left between them. The CDR3 covers 18 residues. CDR3 in DNA: TGTGCCAGCAGCCCAGTAGTAGGACGGACATCTGGGGCCAACGTCCTGACTTTC. This sequence encodes CASSPVVGRTSGANVLTF.

The J gene is TRBJ2-7, the V gene TRBV14; 7 nucleotides agree with TRBD2. Germline CDR1 reads SGHDN; CDR2 reads FVKESK. This CDR3 region has 15 residues. Losses at the gene ends were 4 bases for V and 1 base for J; bases not matched to a gene: 7. The CDR3 nucleotides read TGTGCCAGCAGCCGAGGCGGGAGCCTGTCCTACGAGCAGTACTTC. This sequence encodes CASSRGGSLSYEQYF.

This clone was seen only once. The chain is built from TRBV6-5 and TRBJ2-5; maybe TRBD1 (6 bases). CDR3 length equals 13 residues. Germline V gives CDR1 MNHEY, CDR2 SVGAGI. V lost 7 bases, J lost 5 bases, and 14 bases lay in between. CDR3 coding DNA: TGTGCCAGCACGGGACAAAGTCAGGAGACCCAGTACTTC. Translated: CASTGQSQETQYF.

A single count supports this clone. CDR3 sequence (DNA): TGTGCCAGCAGTTCGGGGGAGGGCCGGGTTAATGAGCAGTTCTTC. Protein sequence: CASSSGEGRVNEQFF. The chain joins TRBV6-5 to TRBJ2-1; 7 positions match TRBD2. Per the germline V gene, CDR1 is MNHEY and CDR2 is SVGAGI. This CDR3 spans 15 amino acids. J gave up 7 bases and V 4 bases, and 10 bases lay outside the gene matches.

The rearrangement uses TRBV15 and TRBJ2-4; TRBD1 matches at 9 bases. The germline gives CDR1 LNHNV, CDR2 YYDKDF (reference sequence). J gave up 3 bases and V 2 bases, and 11 bases lay outside the gene matches. The CDR3 length is 18 residues. The CDR3 bases are TGTGCCACCAGCAGATTCCCGGGGGACAGGGCTGGCAAAAACATTCAGTACTTC. Its protein product is CATSRFPGDRAGKNIQYF.

The chain links TRBV7-8 to TRBJ1-1, with D perhaps TRBD1 (6 bases). The CDR3 has 16 amino acids. Per the germline V gene, CDR1 is SGHVS and CDR2 is FQNEAQ. Trimming took off 5 bases at V and 4 bases at J, with 20 bases between the two ends. In DNA form, the CDR3 reads TGTGCCAGCAGCCCCCGGTGGGGGCTGGCGGTCACTGAAGCTTTCTTT. The encoded protein is CASSPRWGLAVTEAFF.

This clone was found once. This chain joins TRBV2 and TRBJ1-2; TRBD1 aligns across 11 bases. CDR1 SNHLY and CDR2 FYNNEI come from the germline V gene. The ends lost 6 bases at V and 3 bases at J; junction bases unmatched: 3. The CDR3 is 14 amino acids. CDR3 sequence: CASRAGQGDYGYTF. CDR3 coding DNA: TGTGCCAGCAGAGCGGGACAGGGGGACTATGGCTACACCTTC.

The chain uses TRBV27 and TRBJ2-5; the match to TRBD2 covers 14 bases. The CDR3 length is 16 residues. Per the germline V gene, CDR1 is MNHEY and CDR2 is SMNVEV (reference sequence). J was trimmed by 5 bases and V by 5 bases; bases with no gene match: 7. Here the CDR3 reads CASSPFGLAGGETQYF. The CDR3 DNA is TGTGCCAGCAGTCCCTTTGGACTAGCGGGAGGCGAGACCCAGTACTTC.

This sequence joins TRBV28 and TRBJ2-2; tentative D call: TRBD1 (5 bases). The V and J ends lost 7 bases and 7 bases respectively, with 19 bases between them. This CDR3 has 15 residues. Per germline, CDR1 MDHEN and CDR2 SYDVKM. CDR3 region: CASTQGVGLGGELFF. The CDR3 nucleotides read TGTGCCAGCACCCAAGGGGTGGGGCTGGGCGGGGAGCTGTTTTTT.

The chain is built from TRBV7-9 and TRBJ1-1; a weak D match, TRBD1 (6 bases). The CDR3 is 12 amino acids. The V end lost 5 bases, the J end lost 5 bases, and 9 bases lay between the germline ends. Looked up from germline, CDR1 is SEHNR and CDR2 is FQNEAQ (reference sequence). Written as DNA, the CDR3 is TGTGCCAGCAGCACCACAGGGACTGAAGCTTTCTTT. It encodes CASSTTGTEAFF.